This T cell receptor (beta chain) was found in a study of CXCR3-negative and CXCR3-positive naive CD8 T cells. For this clonotype: Its antigen is not identified.

Germline lookup yields CDR1 SQVTM and CDR2 ANQGSEA. The CDR3 has 12 residues. Study outcomes and limitations: Naive subsets were similarly diverse, while memory CD8+ repertoires were much less diverse. CXCR3-negative naive cells had less hydrophobic TRB CDR3s than did CXCR3-positive naive cells. Cryopreserved cells showed partially decreased CXCR3 expression, and most assays used fresh PBMCs. Naive CXCR3-positive and CXCR3-negative cells shared TRBV-TRBJ usage; memory cells diverged.

UMI-tagged TRB cDNA libraries were built via 5' RACE. TCRdb reanalyzed the 5' RACE reads, giving one entry per CDR3 protein sequence and no DNA. There are over 55,000 distinct CDR3 sequences in the sample, with around 5% held by the top ten. CD45RO-CCR7+CD27+CD95- cells counted as naive CD8+ T cells. This chain uses TRBV29-1 with TRBJ2-7; the D call from TCRdb, TRBD1, cannot be confirmed without DNA. The material sequenced was naive CXCR3+ CD8+ T cells from blood. Noted subset: CD45RO-CCR7+CD27+CD95- naive CD8+ T cells expressing CXCR3 (TNR3+). This receptor was obtained from a human donor in good health. Some clones in this sample may be carry-over from other donors' samples. The CDR3 spells CSVSGPDVEQYF.